This TCR beta chain was sequenced for a study of identical twins. One entry per CDR3 protein results from TCRdb running MiXCR on the 5' RACE reads. The table has a few hundred thousand distinct CDR3 sequences, roughly 9.9% seen once; the top ten hold roughly 3.2%. CDR1 and CDR2 from the germline V gene are SGHTA and FQGTGA. V was clipped by 5 bases and J by 0 bases, with 14 bases between them. The CDR3 contains 16 residues. Findings and limits, study-wide: Out-of-frame alpha sequences shared between twins exhibited an excess of low generation probability.

As for this clonotype: What it recognizes is unknown.

The same specimen was also included in a second study, on yellow fever vaccine responses in identical twins.

The chain has TRBV7-3 and TRBJ2-1; no reliable D call. Sequences were obtained from PBMCs. The sequence was obtained from a woman under 30 in good health. The CDR3 coding sequence is TGTGCCAGCAGCGCCAGGCCGAGGAGCTCCTACAATGAGCAGTTCTTC. It codes for CASSARPRSSYNEQFF.